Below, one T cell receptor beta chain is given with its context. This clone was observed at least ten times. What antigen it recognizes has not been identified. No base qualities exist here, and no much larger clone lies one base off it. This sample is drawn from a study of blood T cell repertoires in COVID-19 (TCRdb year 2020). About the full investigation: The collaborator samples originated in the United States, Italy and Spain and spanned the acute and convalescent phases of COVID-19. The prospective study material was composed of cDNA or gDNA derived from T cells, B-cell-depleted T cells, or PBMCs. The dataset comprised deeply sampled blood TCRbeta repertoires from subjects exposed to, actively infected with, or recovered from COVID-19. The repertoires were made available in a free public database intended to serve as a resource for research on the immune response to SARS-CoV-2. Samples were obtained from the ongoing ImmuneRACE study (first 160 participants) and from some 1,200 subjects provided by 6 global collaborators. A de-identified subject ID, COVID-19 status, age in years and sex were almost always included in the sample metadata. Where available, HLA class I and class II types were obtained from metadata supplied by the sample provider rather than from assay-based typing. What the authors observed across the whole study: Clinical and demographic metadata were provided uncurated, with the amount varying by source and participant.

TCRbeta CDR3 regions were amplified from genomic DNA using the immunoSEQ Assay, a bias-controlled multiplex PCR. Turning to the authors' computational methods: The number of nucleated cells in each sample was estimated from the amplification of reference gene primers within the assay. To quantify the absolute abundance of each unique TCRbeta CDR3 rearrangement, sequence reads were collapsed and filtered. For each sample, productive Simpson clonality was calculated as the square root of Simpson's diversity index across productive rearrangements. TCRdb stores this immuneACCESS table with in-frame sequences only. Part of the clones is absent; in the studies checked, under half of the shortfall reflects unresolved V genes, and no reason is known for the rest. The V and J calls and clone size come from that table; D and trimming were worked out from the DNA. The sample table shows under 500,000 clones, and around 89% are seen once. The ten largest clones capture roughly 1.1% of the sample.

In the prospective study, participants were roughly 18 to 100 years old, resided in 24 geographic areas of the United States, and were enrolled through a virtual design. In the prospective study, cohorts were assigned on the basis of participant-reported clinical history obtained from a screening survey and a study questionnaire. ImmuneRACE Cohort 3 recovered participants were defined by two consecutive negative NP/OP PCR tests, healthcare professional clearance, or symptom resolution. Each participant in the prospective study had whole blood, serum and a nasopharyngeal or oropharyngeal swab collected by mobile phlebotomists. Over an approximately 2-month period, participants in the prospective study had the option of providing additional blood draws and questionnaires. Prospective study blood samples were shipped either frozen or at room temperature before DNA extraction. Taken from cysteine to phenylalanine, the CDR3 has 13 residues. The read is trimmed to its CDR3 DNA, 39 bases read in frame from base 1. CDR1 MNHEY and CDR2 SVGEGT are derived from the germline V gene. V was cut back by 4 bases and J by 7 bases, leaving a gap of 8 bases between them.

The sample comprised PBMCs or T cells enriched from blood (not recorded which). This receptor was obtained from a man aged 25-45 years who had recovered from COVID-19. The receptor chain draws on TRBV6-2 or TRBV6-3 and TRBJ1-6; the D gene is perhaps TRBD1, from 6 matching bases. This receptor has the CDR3 CASSFDRNSPLHF. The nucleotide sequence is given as TGTGCCAGCAGTTTCGACAGGAATTCACCCCTCCACTTT.